These 23 T cell receptor beta chains share one sample of origin, sequenced in a study of T cell changes during pregnancy in multiple sclerosis. Profiled with immunoSEQ multiplex PCR; TCRdb holds only in-frame clones, not every one. The table includes 35,000 to 45,000 clones, 90% to 95% detected once. Material: CD8+ T cells from peripheral blood mononuclear cells, obtained in the third trimester of pregnancy. Receptor source: a female donor with multiple sclerosis, enrolled in a pregnancy study.

The gene calls are TRBV5-4 and TRBJ2-5, with 7 bases fitting TRBD2. The V and J ends lost 6 bases and 5 bases, in that order; junction bases with no gene match: 7. The germline CDR1 and CDR2 sequences are SGHNT and YYREEE (reference sequence). The CDR3 is 13 amino acids. CDR3 DNA sequence: TGTGCCAGCACCTATCTGGGGGGGGAGACCCAGTACTTC. Its protein product is CASTYLGGETQYF.

The chain is built from TRBV19 and TRBJ1-5, with 7 bases lining up with TRBD1. The CDR3 consists of 15 residues. V shed 5 bases, J shed 5 bases, and the junction held 9 bases outside the gene matches. CDR1 and CDR2 (germline): LNHDA, SQIVND (reference sequence). DNA for the CDR3: TGTGCCAGTAGTCCTTACGGGACAGCGCATCAGCCCCAGCATTTT. It encodes CASSPYGTAHQPQHF.

The chain carries TRBV5-6 and TRBJ2-1; 10 positions agree with TRBD2. The CDR3 is made up of 14 amino acids. CDR1 and CDR2 from the germline V gene are SGHDT and YYEEEE. Losses at the gene ends were 3 bases for V and 10 bases for J; bases not matched to a gene: 7. In DNA, the CDR3 is TGTGCCAGCAGCTACAGCGGGGGGGCAGGAGAGCAGTTCTTC. Protein product: CASSYSGGAGEQFF.

CDR3 region: CASSKDRTNTGELFF. CDR3 in DNA: TGTGCCAGCAGCAAAGACAGGACGAACACCGGGGAGCTGTTTTTT. V is TRBV13 and J is TRBJ2-2, with a weak D call TRBD1 (6 bases). Per the germline V gene, CDR1 is PRHDT and CDR2 is FYEKMQ (reference sequence). Between the trimmed V and J ends, which lost 5 bases and 0 bases, there was a span of 10 bases. The CDR3 has 15 amino acids.

The chain recombines TRBV7-9 with TRBJ1-5, with D perhaps matching TRBD1 (5 bases). Trimming pared 4 bases from V and 8 bases from J, leaving 15 bases between. Germline V CDR1 and CDR2: SEHNR, FQNEAQ (reference sequence). The CDR3 loop spans 14 amino acids. CDR3 region: CASSYDRGLEPQHF. As DNA, the CDR3 is TGTGCCAGCAGCTACGATAGGGGCCTAGAGCCCCAGCATTTT.

The chain joins TRBV11-2 to TRBJ2-7; D is unresolved. The CDR3 consists of 16 residues. Germline lookup yields CDR1 SGHAT and CDR2 FQNNGV. Trimming removed 1 base from V and 3 bases from J, with 16 bases in between. CDR3 sequence (DNA): TGTGCCAGCAGCTTAGGGGCCCCCTTGGAAAACTACGAGCAGTACTTC. Protein sequence: CASSLGAPLENYEQYF.

The V and J genes are TRBV9 and TRBJ1-3; D gene unclear. This CDR3 is 11 amino acids long. Germline V gene data show CDR1 as SGDLS and CDR2 as YYNGEE. With 3 bases removed from V and 8 bases from J, the gap between germline ends came to 6 bases. The CDR3 reads CASSAADTIYF. The CDR3 DNA reads TGTGCCAGCAGCGCTGCGGACACCATATATTTT.

This clone showed up just once. V usage is TRBV4-1 and J usage is TRBJ2-7; 7 bases are shared with TRBD1. With 2 bases clipped from V and 3 bases from J, the junction kept 10 bases outside the gene matches. The CDR3 is 16 amino acids. CDR1 MGHRA and CDR2 YSYEKL come from the germline V gene. The chain's CDR3 is CASSQTVRDSNYEQYF. The CDR3, as DNA: TGCGCCAGCAGCCAAACGGTCCGGGACAGCAACTACGAGCAGTACTTC.

This rearrangement joins TRBV19 to TRBJ1-2, with a possible D match to TRBD1 (5 bases). This CDR3 spans 14 amino acids. Germline values: CDR1 LNHDA, CDR2 SQIVND (reference sequence). Trimming left V 5 bases short and J 5 bases short, with 15 bases between. The CDR3 loop is CASSPPGDGYGYTF. CDR3 coding DNA: TGTGCCAGTAGTCCCCCGGGGGACGGATATGGCTACACCTTC.

A single count supports this clone. The chain links TRBV19 to TRBJ2-7; D is perhaps TRBD2 (5 bases). From germline, CDR1 is LNHDA and CDR2 SQIVND (reference sequence). Trimming stripped 5 bases from V and 3 bases from J, with 11 bases between. The CDR3 sequence is 13 residues long. As DNA, the CDR3 is TGTGCCAGTAGTGCGGGCATTAGCTACGAGCAGTACTTC. Translated, it gives CASSAGISYEQYF.

This chain uses TRBV30 with TRBJ2-7; 7 bases align to TRBD1. Trimming at V came to 4 bases and at J to 4 bases, leaving 4 bases not matched to a gene. The CDR3 is made up of 12 amino acids. Germline V gene sequence: CDR1 GTSNPN, CDR2 SVGIG (reference sequence). The CDR3 coding sequence is TGTGCCTGGACAGACAGGGCTTACGAGCAGTACTTC. This encodes CAWTDRAYEQYF.

DNA of the CDR3: TGTGCCAGCAGCTCTGAGGGGACAGGGGGCCCCTACGAGCAGTACTTC. This gives the protein CASSSEGTGGPYEQYF. The J gene is TRBJ2-7, the V gene TRBV11-2, with 12 bases lining up with TRBD1. This CDR3 has 16 residues. Looked up from germline, CDR1 is SGHAT and CDR2 is FQNNGV. The V segment lost 4 bases and the J segment 2 bases; nucleotides outside the gene matches: 6.

This clone appeared once. V is TRBV7-9 and J is TRBJ2-2; 9 bases are a match to TRBD1. There are 16 residues in the CDR3. CDR1 and CDR2 (germline): SEHNR, FQNEAQ (reference sequence). With V trimmed by 3 bases and J by 2 bases, 4 bases remained unmatched. This CDR3 reads CASSFPGQGNTGELFF. The CDR3 region has the DNA TGTGCCAGCAGCTTCCCGGGACAGGGAAACACCGGGGAGCTGTTTTTT.

The genes are TRBV11-2 and TRBJ2-7, with a weak D call TRBD2 (6 bases). The CDR3 has 12 residues. Germline CDR1 SGHAT, CDR2 FQNNGV. With 5 bases removed from V and 7 bases from J, the gap between germline ends came to 12 bases. CDR3 region: CASSPGGVEQYF. The CDR3 region has the DNA TGTGCCAGCAGCCCTGGCGGGGTTGAGCAGTACTTC.

The chain combines TRBV5-6 with TRBJ2-7, with 8 bases fitting TRBD1. The CDR3 contains 15 residues. Germline CDR1 is SGHDT and CDR2 is YYEEEE. Trimming took 4 bases from V and 5 from J; bases not matched to a gene: 11. The CDR3 region has the DNA TGTGCCAGCAGCCCCCTTCCTCAGGGGGCCCACGAGCAGTACTTC. Amino acids: CASSPLPQGAHEQYF.

This rearrangement joins TRBV4-1 to TRBJ1-1; 8 bases map to TRBD1. The CDR3 consists of 16 residues. V lost 6 bases and J lost 5; bases outside the gene matches: 14. The germline gives CDR1 MGHRA, CDR2 YSYEKL. The CDR3 DNA follows: TGCGCCAGCAGACTCGGACAGGGCGGTTTAGATACTGAAGCTTTCTTT. This encodes CASRLGQGGLDTEAFF.

The rearrangement joins TRBV6-4 to TRBJ1-1; 7 bases match TRBD1. Trimming at V came to 4 bases and at J to 2 bases, leaving 4 bases not matched to a gene. The CDR3 is made up of 14 amino acids. From germline, CDR1 is MRHNA and CDR2 SNTAGT. The CDR3 sequence is CASSGKGANTEAFF. For the CDR3, the DNA is TGTGCCAGCAGTGGGAAGGGGGCAAACACTGAAGCTTTCTTT.

The chain carries TRBV4-2 and TRBJ2-3, with 8 positions matching TRBD2. The CDR3 consists of 15 residues. CDR1 is LGHNA and CDR2 is YNFKEQ in the germline V gene. The V and J ends lost 3 bases and 2 bases, in that order; junction bases with no gene match: 4. CDR3 region: CASSHSGGATDTQYF. The CDR3 DNA is TGTGCCAGCAGCCATTCGGGGGGGGCCACAGATACGCAGTATTTT.

V gene TRBV27 combines with J gene TRBJ1-1; no definite D call. V shed 3 bases and J shed 4 bases, with 9 bases lying between them. CDR1 is MNHEY and CDR2 is SMNVEV in the germline V gene (reference sequence). CDR3 length: 13 residues. The CDR3, as DNA: TGTGCCAGCAGTTTTCGGGGAATCACTGAAGCTTTCTTT. This gives the protein CASSFRGITEAFF.

This clone was counted a single time. The DNA of the CDR3 is TGTGCCAGCAGTTGGGCGGGTGAGCAGTTCTTC. It is translated as CASSWAGEQFF. This chain links TRBV7-9 with TRBJ2-1, with D perhaps matching TRBD2 (5 bases). V was shortened by 6 bases and J by 9 bases, with 9 bases between the two germline ends. CDR3 length: 11 amino acids. Germline V gene data show CDR1 as SEHNR and CDR2 as FQNEAQ (reference sequence).

The V and J genes are TRBV19 and TRBJ1-4; D not resolved. Germline assignment: CDR1 LNHDA and CDR2 SQIVND (reference sequence). The CDR3 totals 17 residues. Trimming removed 0 bases from V and 0 bases from J, with 11 bases in between. The CDR3 protein is CASSIDREGSTNEKLFF. Here the CDR3 DNA reads TGTGCCAGTAGTATAGATCGGGAGGGTTCAACTAATGAAAAACTGTTTTTT.

The V gene is TRBV7-8, the J gene TRBJ2-1; 9 nucleotides align to TRBD2. Germline lookup yields CDR1 SGHVS and CDR2 FQNEAQ. The CDR3 spans 18 residues. The J segment lost 2 bases and the V segment lost 1 base, leaving 9 bases of the junction unmatched. CDR3 protein: CASSLGASSGDPYNEQFF. In DNA, the CDR3 is TGTGCCAGCAGCTTAGGGGCGTCTAGCGGGGACCCCTACAATGAGCAGTTCTTC.

The chain links TRBV19 to TRBJ2-1; 7 bases are a match to TRBD1. Germline V gene lookup returns CDR1 LNHDA and CDR2 SQIVND (reference sequence). V was pared by 5 bases and J by 6 bases, with 19 bases of the junction left unmatched. The CDR3 sequence is 18 residues long. CDR3 in DNA: TGTGCCAGTAGTGCATCCGGGACAGAACCACAGCTGCTCAATGAGCAGTTCTTC. Protein sequence: CASSASGTEPQLLNEQFF.